This TCR beta chain was captured in a study of CXCR3-negative and CXCR3-positive naive CD8 T cells. The authors prepared UMI-labeled TRB cDNA libraries by 5' RACE. TCRdb re-called the 5' RACE reads; one entry per CDR3 protein, DNA not given. Its table lists fewer than 65,000 distinct CDR3 sequences. Worth noting for this clonotype: Antigen specificity is unknown.

Researchers reported sorting every CD8+ T cell subset in triplicate, 300,000 to 350,000 cells per sort. Study-wide findings and caveats: Naive cells positive for CXCR3 carried more hydrophobic TRB CDR3s than CXCR3-negative ones.

The TCR comes from a human donor in good health. Some clones in this sample may be carry-over from other donors' samples. The sequenced sample was naive CXCR3+ CD8+ T cells from blood. Subset given: CD45RO-CCR7+CD27+CD95- naive CD8+ T cells expressing CXCR3 (TNR3+).

CDR3 sequence: CASRPPGQGRPLHF. This chain uses TRBV28 with TRBJ1-6; TCRdb picks TRBD1, but there is no DNA to check that call. CDR3 length: 14 amino acids. Germline lookup yields CDR1 MDHEN and CDR2 SYDVKM.